These T cell receptor beta chains were read from a single sample in a study of blood T cell repertoires in COVID-19. Sequencing was performed with immunoSEQ multiplex PCR; in TCRdb, only in-frame clones are kept and a portion is missing. This sample has 45,000 to 55,000 clones; over 65% occur once, and the top ten carry roughly 5.2%. Sequenced input: peripheral blood. The source of these receptors is a human donor in a cohort sampled during active COVID-19. Both conserved end residues are trimmed from each CDR3. Fields, in order: V gene, clone size, CDR3 protein. Rows give clone size only sometimes, using once, few, many, or a class for an expanded clone.

TRBV19,.,ASMAGSFGQPQH
TRBV2,.,ATAEGQNYGYT
TRBV7-2,.,ASSFSGGPYNEQF
TRBV4-3,.,ASSQQITGSDEQY
TRBV6-2/TRBV6-3,.,ASSYSGGGGYT
TRBV7-2,.,ASSPGGQGETQY
TRBV19,.,ASSIDRVEASSGYT
TRBV19,.,ASTDSRTEAF
TRBV5-6,.,ASSPAIAGLHQETQY
TRBV6-4,.,ASSAESSTKLF
TRBV10-3,few,AISPGTARNQPQH
TRBV11-3,.,ASSLEGGNTGELF
TRBV6-2/TRBV6-3,.,ASSYSQGPYEQY
TRBV12-3/TRBV12-4,.,ATSSGSYETQY
TRBV3-1/TRBV3-2,.,ASSQDSNRLNSPLH
TRBV11-2,.,ASSPQAGARTDTQY
TRBV25-1,.,ASSRAGATYEQY
TRBV4-3,.,ASRPGQRNTEAF
TRBV28,.,ASSLQEDTEAF
TRBV6-2/TRBV6-3,.,ASSYEVGGEAADTQY
TRBV5-1,few,ASSLAVNTEAF
TRBV27,.,ASSPWTSQNEQF
TRBV4-1,.,ASSQELDRKYNEQF
TRBV5-1,.,ASSLESSGGINEQF
TRBV9,.,ASSAHRGTEGTEAF
TRBV6-1,.,ASSEPGGPTDTQY
TRBV12-3/TRBV12-4,.,ATATGGPDTQY
TRBV18,.,ASSADRTGNTIY
TRBV19,.,ASSIDLAAGARYEQF
TRBV7-9,.,ASSPQNPGVSYNEQF
TRBV18,.,ASSPRGGQETQY
TRBV10-3,.,AISERENTEAF
TRBV30,.,AWSIIGTSGGSDNEQF
TRBV28,.,ASTPRGEGSYNEQF
TRBV9,.,ASSVGGRGEQY
TRBV7-2,.,ASSSSYGYT
TRBV14,.,ASSPGGRNAF